One and the same sample provided the 19 T cell receptor beta chains below, sequenced in a study of beta chain features in type 1 diabetes. The study reverse transcribed the entire isolated RNA, so it sequenced expressed TCRB transcripts. The protocol was immunoSEQ multiplex PCR, while the TCRdb copy is restricted to in-frame clones and leaves out a portion. The repertoire includes some 240,000 clones, 9.5% to 13% of them detected once, and about 1.2% sits in the top ten. The specimen sequenced was central memory CD4+ T cells from blood. The receptor source for this set is a young man in good health.

In its sample, this clone was seen a few times. Distinct nucleotide sequences in the sample also encode this CDR3. V is TRBV2 and J is TRBJ2-5; D might be TRBD1 or TRBD2, each matching 5 bases. This CDR3 region has 13 residues. Germline V CDR1 and CDR2: SNHLY, FYNNEI. Between the trimmed V and J ends, which lost 5 bases and 2 bases, there was a span of 9 bases. Written as DNA, the CDR3 is TGTGCCAGCAGTCGGGACCGACAAGAGACCCAGTACTTC. Translation: CASSRDRQETQYF.

This clone was recorded a few times. V gene TRBV19 combines with J gene TRBJ2-2; D call uncertain. V shed 3 bases and J shed 6 bases, with 11 bases lying between them. CDR3 length: 14 residues. Germline CDR1 LNHDA, CDR2 SQIVND (reference sequence). In nucleotides, the CDR3 is TGTGCCAGTAGTATCTGGACCCTTCCCGGGGAGCTGTTTTTT. Translated, it gives CASSIWTLPGELFF.

V gene TRBV29-1 combines with J gene TRBJ2-3; TRBD2 might be the D (5 bases). CDR1 SQVTM and CDR2 ANQGSEA come from the germline V gene. Trimming left V 4 bases short and J 6 bases short, with 17 bases between. There are 14 residues in the CDR3. CDR3 amino acids: CSVGELQRADTQYF. The CDR3 region has the DNA TGCAGCGTTGGGGAGCTCCAGAGGGCGGATACGCAGTATTTT.

V is TRBV7-2 and J is TRBJ2-7; TRBD2 might be the D (5 bases). The CDR3 runs to 12 residues. Germline CDR1 is SGHTA and CDR2 is FQGNSA. V was trimmed by 3 bases and J by 4 bases, leaving 7 bases between them. The DNA for the CDR3 is TGTGCCAGCAGCTTGCGGGTATACGAGCAGTACTTC. Its protein product is CASSLRVYEQYF.

The CDR3 loop is CAWSRGSWYEQYF. The CDR3 nucleotides are TGTGCCTGGAGTAGGGGGAGCTGGTACGAGCAGTACTTC. The chain carries TRBV30 and TRBJ2-5, with D perhaps TRBD1 (6 bases). The J call is uncertain, as TRBJ2-7 better fits the DNA end. Germline CDR1 and CDR2: GTSNPN and SVGIG (reference sequence). CDR3 size: 13 residues.

CDR3 nucleotides: TGTGCCAGCAGGAGCGGGACTACCTACAATGAGCAGTTCTTC. Translation: CASRSGTTYNEQFF. This chain links TRBV28 with TRBJ2-1; 7 nucleotides agree with TRBD2. Trimming cost V 6 bases and J 2 bases; bases outside gene matches: 4. The CDR3 loop spans 14 amino acids. CDR1 and CDR2 (germline): MDHEN, SYDVKM.

There are a few counts of this clone. This chain joins TRBV5-1 and TRBJ1-2; D may be TRBD1 (5 bases). The V end was cut by 0 bases, the J end by 6 bases, with 6 bases between. There are 12 residues in the CDR3. Germline values: CDR1 SGHRS, CDR2 YFSETQ. The CDR3, as DNA: TGCGCCAGCAGCTTGGGAGGGGATGGCTACACCTTC. This codes for CASSLGGDGYTF. The variable domain in full, with the rest retrieved from reference TRBV5-1 and TRBJ1-2, is KAGVTQTPRYLIKTRGQQVTLSCSPISGHRSVSWYQQTPGQGLQFLFEYFSETQRNKGNFPGRFSGRQFSNSRSEMNVSTLELGDSALYLCASSLGGDGYTFGSGTRLTVV.

V gene TRBV20-1 combines with J gene TRBJ2-3, with a weak D call TRBD1 (6 bases). Germline V gene data show CDR1 as DFQATT and CDR2 as SNEGSKA (reference sequence). V gave up 5 bases and J gave up 11 bases, with 14 bases separating them. The CDR3 sequence is 11 residues long. CDR3 nucleotides: TGCAGTGCTTTTTTTGAAGGGGGGCAGTATTTT. This sequence encodes CSAFFEGGQYF.

The rearrangement uses TRBV15 and TRBJ1-5; D is ambiguous. Trimming took 0 bases from V and 2 from J, leaving 8 bases between them. This CDR3 has 15 residues. Looked up from germline, CDR1 is LNHNV and CDR2 is YYDKDF (reference sequence). The DNA for the CDR3 is TGTGCCACCAGCAGAGAGCCCGGGGGCAATCAGCCCCAGCATTTT. It codes for CATSREPGGNQPQHF.

The rearrangement links TRBV29-1 to TRBJ2-1; no firm D call. The CDR3 is made up of 15 amino acids. The V gene's germline CDR1 is SQVTM and CDR2 ANQGSEA. V dropped 1 base and J dropped 0 bases, with 10 bases sitting between them. CDR3 DNA sequence: TGCAGCGTTGAAGGAACGGGCAGCTCCTACAATGAGCAGTTCTTC. Residues: CSVEGTGSSYNEQFF.

The chain is built from TRBV7-2 and TRBJ2-6; D gene ambiguous. Per germline, CDR1 SGHTA and CDR2 FQGNSA. The CDR3 extends over 15 amino acids. The germline V and J ends were trimmed by 2 bases and 0 bases, with 5 bases remaining between them. As DNA, the CDR3 is TGTGCCAGCAGCTTAAGCCCCTCTGGGGCCAACGTCCTGACTTTC. The encoded protein is CASSLSPSGANVLTF.

This clone was counted many times. The chain joins TRBV4-3 to TRBJ2-5, with D tentatively TRBD1 (5 bases). The germline V gene has CDR1 LGHNA and CDR2 YSLEER. This CDR3 is 14 amino acids long. V lost 4 bases, J lost 0 bases, and 9 bases lay in between. Here the CDR3 DNA reads TGCGCCAGCAGCCCGACAGCGTACCAAGAGACCCAGTACTTC. It is translated as CASSPTAYQETQYF.

This chain links TRBV4-1 with TRBJ2-3; TRBD2 aligns across 12 bases. V was clipped by 5 bases and J by 4 bases; unmatched bases: 7. Per germline, CDR1 MGHRA and CDR2 YSYEKL. This CDR3 comprises 16 residues. This CDR3 reads CASSTPSGRVPDTQYF. The CDR3 bases are TGCGCCAGCAGCACCCCTAGCGGGAGGGTGCCAGATACGCAGTATTTT.

This clone was counted between two and nine times. The CDR3 region has the DNA TGTGCCAGCAGCTTACGCTGGACACCCCTCGAGCAGTACTTC. Its protein product is CASSLRWTPLEQYF. The chain couples TRBV7-2 to TRBJ2-7; D possibly corresponds to TRBD1 (5 bases). The ends were cut back, 2 bases at V and 6 bases at J, with 14 bases in the middle. Germline-derived CDR1 and CDR2 are SGHTA and FQGNSA. CDR3 size: 14 residues. The whole variable domain, filled in from reference TRBV7-2 and TRBJ2-7, reads GAGVSQSPSNKVTEKGKDVELRCDPISGHTALYWYRQSLGQGLEFLIYFQGNSAPDKSGLPSDRFSAERTGGSVSTLTIQRTQQEDSAVYLCASSLRWTPLEQYFGPGTRLTVT.

The CDR3 bases are TGCGCCAGCAGCCTAACGGGGGGAGGGGCCCAGTACTTC. It codes for CASSLTGGGAQYF. The chain joins TRBV23-1 to TRBJ2-5, with 7 positions matching TRBD2. TRBV23-1 is filed as an ORF, its function uncertain. V lost 6 bases to trimming and J lost 9 bases; unmatched junction nucleotides: 10. The CDR3 loop spans 13 amino acids.

The V gene is TRBV6-5, the J gene TRBJ1-1; possible D gene TRBD1, 5 bases. Germline CDR1 reads MNHEY; CDR2 reads SVGAGI. V was pared by 4 bases and J by 7 bases, with 13 bases between. The CDR3 runs to 13 residues. CDR3 protein: CASSSHRGVEAFF. The DNA of the CDR3 is TGTGCCAGCAGTTCGCATCGGGGGGTTGAAGCTTTCTTT.

This chain uses TRBV19 with TRBJ1-3; D call uncertain. There are 14 residues in the CDR3. From germline, CDR1 is LNHDA and CDR2 SQIVND (reference sequence). Trimming cost V 5 bases and J 0 bases, with 8 bases left between them. CDR3 sequence: CASSEPRSGNTIYF. The CDR3 coding sequence is TGTGCCAGTAGTGAACCCCGCTCTGGAAACACCATATATTTT.

V gene TRBV2 combines with J gene TRBJ1-2, with D hard to call. Looked up from germline, CDR1 is SNHLY and CDR2 is FYNNEI. V was cut by 1 base and J by 8 bases, with 8 bases left in between. CDR3 length equals 12 residues. CDR3 residues: CASSEDAGGYTF. In nucleotides, the CDR3 is TGTGCCAGCAGTGAAGACGCAGGAGGCTACACCTTC.

V usage is TRBV2 and J usage is TRBJ1-1, with D possibly being TRBD1 (6 bases). V lost 8 bases and J 5 bases, leaving 18 bases between the germline ends. This CDR3 spans 14 amino acids. The V gene's germline CDR1 is SNHLY and CDR2 FYNNEI. As DNA, the CDR3 is TGTGCCAGCGGAATACAGGGAGGAAGGACTGAAGCTTTCTTT. Translation gives CASGIQGGRTEAFF. Full variable domain (remainder filled in from reference TRBV2 and TRBJ1-1): EPEVTQTPSHQVTQMGQEVILRCVPISNHLYFYWYRQILGQKVEFLVSFYNNEISEKSEIFDDQFSVERPDGSNFTLKIRSTKLEDSAMYFCASGIQGGRTEAFFGQGTRLTVV.